Following are 12 T cell receptor beta chains from one sample sequenced in a study of a mutant IDH1 vaccine in newly diagnosed glioma. Noted time point: week 5, during vaccination. Each dose of the vaccine consisted of 300 ug of mutant IDH1 20-mer peptide, with topical imiquimod. Repertoires were generated with immunoSEQ multiplex PCR, while TCRdb's copy carries only in-frame clones and drops some. The sample carries tens of thousands of clones, 90% to 95% recorded once. These receptors' antigens are unknown. Specimen: PBMCs, collected from a glioma patient whose treatment included an IDH1 peptide vaccine. Receptors originate from a woman between 50 and 59 years old with glioma.

The chain joins TRBV23-1 to TRBJ2-3; the match to TRBD1 covers 9 bases. TRBV23-1 falls under the ORF class, with uncertain function. The CDR3 has 16 residues. J was trimmed by 8 bases and V by 0 bases; bases with no gene match: 9. This CDR3 reads CASSQSYRGRKGTQYF. The DNA of the CDR3 is TGCGCCAGCAGTCAATCCTACAGGGGGCGGAAAGGTACGCAGTATTTT.

The chain is built from TRBV9 and TRBJ2-7; 7 bases are shared with TRBD1. Unmatched junction bases numbered 4, after V lost 4 bases and J lost 0 bases. Germline lookup yields CDR1 SGDLS and CDR2 YYNGEE. The CDR3 is made up of 14 amino acids. The CDR3 region is CASSPGQSSYEQYF. The DNA of the CDR3 is TGTGCCAGCAGCCCGGGACAGAGCTCCTACGAGCAGTACTTC.

This clone was counted a few times. The V and J genes are TRBV7-6 and TRBJ1-2; TRBD1 matches at 10 bases. The CDR3 covers 18 residues. V was clipped by 0 bases and J by 4 bases; unmatched bases: 11. Germline lookup yields CDR1 SGHVS and CDR2 FNYEAQ. The CDR3 region has the DNA TGTGCCAGCAGCTTAGCGACAGGGGGCGCTTTGAAACCCTATGGCTACACCTTC. Amino acids: CASSLATGGALKPYGYTF.

This chain uses TRBV28 with TRBJ2-3; the match to TRBD2 covers 12 bases. The CDR3 length is 15 residues. Unmatched junction bases numbered 6, after V lost 2 bases and J lost 9 bases. The germline CDR1 and CDR2 sequences are MDHEN and SYDVKM. In DNA, the CDR3 is TGTGCCAGCAGTTTACTAGCGGGAGGGGGAGAAACGCAGTATTTT. Its translation: CASSLLAGGGETQYF.

The chain recombines TRBV2 with TRBJ2-5; D gene ambiguous. The DNA end favors TRBJ2-7, so the J call may be wrong. In germline, CDR1 is SNHLY, CDR2 FYNNEI. This CDR3 comprises 12 residues. The CDR3: CASSEMAFEQYF. The CDR3 bases are TGTGCCAGCAGTGAGATGGCCTTCGAGCAGTACTTC.

The V gene is TRBV27, the J gene TRBJ2-1; D uncertain. Germline lookup yields CDR1 MNHEY and CDR2 SMNVEV (reference sequence). Trimming removed 4 bases at V and 4 bases at J, with 5 bases between. This CDR3 region has 12 residues. CDR3 amino acids: CASSWGYNEQFF. As DNA, the CDR3 is TGTGCCAGCAGTTGGGGATACAATGAGCAGTTCTTC.

The genes are TRBV19 and TRBJ1-6, with 8 bases that match TRBD1. This CDR3 comprises 18 residues. CDR1 is LNHDA and CDR2 is SQIVND in the germline V gene (reference sequence). V trimming: 3 bases; J trimming: 0 bases; junction bases outside the gene matches: 7. In DNA form, the CDR3 reads TGTGCCAGTAGTATCGAAGGACAGGGCGGCTCCTATAATTCACCCCTCCACTTT. Residues: CASSIEGQGGSYNSPLHF.

The chain couples TRBV9 to TRBJ1-2; possible D gene TRBD1, 5 bases. This CDR3 is 13 amino acids long. The germline V gene has CDR1 SGDLS and CDR2 YYNGEE. Trimming removed 0 bases at V and 6 bases at J, with 9 bases between. The CDR3 here is CASSVGIGDGYTF. The CDR3 nucleotides read TGTGCCAGCAGCGTAGGGATAGGGGATGGCTACACCTTC.

This clone was counted a few times. The gene calls are TRBV5-1 and TRBJ2-1; D is tentatively TRBD1 or TRBD2 (5 bases each). The ends were cut back, 0 bases at V and 8 bases at J, with 15 bases in the middle. The CDR3 runs 15 residues. Germline V lookup: CDR1 SGHRS, CDR2 YFSETQ. The CDR3 here is CASSLAVGVGYEQFF. CDR3 DNA: TGCGCCAGCAGCTTGGCGGTGGGGGTCGGGTATGAGCAGTTCTTC.

CDR3 coding DNA: TGTGCCAGCAGCATCACAGGGCCGAACACTGAAGCTTTCTTT. Translating it yields CASSITGPNTEAFF. V gene TRBV7-3 combines with J gene TRBJ1-1; tentative D call: TRBD1 (6 bases). This CDR3 is 14 amino acids long. Per germline, CDR1 SGHTA and CDR2 FQGTGA. V gave up 5 bases and J gave up 1 base, with 11 bases separating them.

As for this clone: The junction departs from germline at one end; a sequencing error may be responsible. The chain joins TRBV7-8 to TRBJ2-7; 8 bases are a match to TRBD2. CDR1 SGHVS and CDR2 FQNEAQ come from the germline V gene. The CDR3 totals 12 residues. CDR3 loop: CASSLGRLASTF. CDR3 bases: TGTGCCAGCAGCTTAGGACGACTAGCGAGCACCTTC.

The V and J genes are TRBV7-9 and TRBJ2-7, with D possibly TRBD2 on 6 matching bases. In germline, CDR1 is SEHNR, CDR2 FQNEAQ (reference sequence). CDR3 length: 14 residues. Trimming shortened V by 8 bases and J by 0 bases, and 14 bases separated the two germline ends. CDR3 loop: CASGTAGSSYEQYF. CDR3 coding DNA: TGTGCCAGCGGGACGGCGGGGAGCTCCTACGAGCAGTACTTC. Looking up the rest from reference TRBV7-9 and TRBJ2-7 gives the full variable domain: DTGVSQNPRHKITKRGQNVTFRCDPISEHNRLYWYRQTLGQGPEFLTYFQNEAQLEKSRLLSDRFSAERPKGSFSTLEIQRTEQGDSAMYLCASGTAGSSYEQYFGPGTRLTVT.